Below, 21 T cell receptor beta chains from the same sample are listed, as sequenced in a study of blood T cell repertoires in COVID-19. Profiling relied on immunoSEQ multiplex PCR, and the TCRdb table lists in-frame clones only, not all of them. The table includes 150,000 to 200,000 clones, about 82% detected once. The sequenced sample was peripheral blood. The receptors shown here come from a woman aged 80 or over with COVID-19, enrolled during active disease.

This clone showed up just once. The rearrangement links TRBV6-5 to TRBJ2-1; D is uncertain. Germline loops: CDR1 MNHEY, CDR2 SVGAGI. Trimming shortened V by 6 bases and J by 4 bases, and 13 bases separated the two germline ends. The CDR3 is 14 amino acids. This CDR3 is CASRPRGRYNEQFF. For the CDR3, the DNA is TGTGCCAGCAGGCCCCGCGGAAGGTACAATGAGCAGTTCTTC.

The V gene is TRBV27, the J gene TRBJ1-3; weak D call: TRBD1 (5 bases). Germline V gene sequence: CDR1 MNHEY, CDR2 SMNVEV (reference sequence). The CDR3 runs 14 residues. V shed 3 bases and J shed 2 bases, with 8 bases lying between them. In DNA, the CDR3 is TGTGCCAGCAGTTTGCAGGGCACTGGAAACACCATATATTTT. Residues: CASSLQGTGNTIYF.

The V and J genes are TRBV18 and TRBJ1-4, with 8 bases aligning to TRBD1. Trimming removed 3 bases from V and 7 bases from J; junction bases left unmatched: 7. There are 15 residues in the CDR3. The germline V gene has CDR1 KGHSH and CDR2 LQKENI. The CDR3 region is CASSPVTGVAEKLFF. The CDR3 DNA reads as TGTGCCAGCTCACCGGTGACAGGGGTTGCTGAAAAACTGTTTTTT.

The chain links TRBV7-9 to TRBJ2-1; D is unclear. The CDR3 has 13 residues. V was shortened by 5 bases and J by 0 bases, with 5 bases between the two germline ends. Germline loops: CDR1 SEHNR, CDR2 FQNEAQ (reference sequence). CDR3 sequence reads: CASSSPSYNEQFF. CDR3 sequence (DNA): TGTGCCAGCAGCAGCCCCTCCTACAATGAGCAGTTCTTC.

The genes are TRBV28 and TRBJ2-3; D call uncertain. Germline values: CDR1 MDHEN, CDR2 SYDVKM. The CDR3 length is 14 residues. With 3 bases removed from V and 3 bases from J, the gap between germline ends came to 10 bases. As DNA, the CDR3 is TGTGCCAGCAGTTTGGGCCAGGCAACAGATACGCAGTATTTT. Protein product: CASSLGQATDTQYF.

V gene TRBV12-3 or TRBV12-4 combines with J gene TRBJ1-5; 7 bases are a match to TRBD1. CDR3 size: 12 residues. The trim removed 8 bases at V and 5 bases at J, leaving 3 bases unmatched. CDR3 bases: TGTGCCAGCGGACAGGACTATCAGCCCCAGCATTTT. As protein: CASGQDYQPQHF.

The chain joins TRBV10-2 to TRBJ1-2, with 9 bases identical to TRBD1. V dropped 6 bases and J dropped 4; count of bases not matched to a gene: 6. Germline lookup yields CDR1 WSHSY and CDR2 SAAADI. This CDR3 has 14 residues. CDR3 bases: TGCGCCAGCAGCGAGACGGGACAGGGCTATGGCTACACCTTC. Protein: CASSETGQGYGYTF.

This chain connects TRBV19 to TRBJ1-2; 7 bases match TRBD1. Germline V gene data show CDR1 as LNHDA and CDR2 as SQIVND (reference sequence). The CDR3 is 14 residues long. Trimming at V came to 4 bases and at J to 4 bases, leaving 6 bases not matched to a gene. The CDR3 sequence: CASSSVTGPYGYTF. The CDR3 DNA reads as TGTGCCAGTAGTAGCGTGACAGGGCCCTATGGCTACACCTTC. Filled out from reference TRBV19 and TRBJ1-2, the complete variable domain reads DGGITQSPKYLFRKEGQNVTLSCEQNLNHDAMYWYRQDPGQGLRLIYYSQIVNDFQKGDIAEGYSVSREKKESFPLTVTSAQKNPTAFYLCASSSVTGPYGYTFGSGTRLTVV.

The gene calls are TRBV5-1 and TRBJ2-3; 9 bases match TRBD2. CDR1 and CDR2 from the germline V gene are SGHRS and YFSETQ. The CDR3 covers 16 residues. Germline trimming cut 2 bases from V and 2 bases from J; bases unmatched to any gene: 6. The DNA for the CDR3 is TGCGCCAGCAGCTTTGAGCGGGGGGTGGCCACAGATACGCAGTATTTT. It specifies CASSFERGVATDTQYF.

The gene calls are TRBV9 and TRBJ1-6; a weak D match, TRBD1 (6 bases). Trimming cost V 0 bases and J 7 bases, with 8 bases left between them. Per the germline V gene, CDR1 is SGDLS and CDR2 is YYNGEE. This CDR3 is 14 amino acids long. The CDR3 coding sequence is TGTGCCAGCAGCGTAGTGCAGGGGAATTCACCCCTCCACTTT. It is translated as CASSVVQGNSPLHF.

This sequence joins TRBV28 and TRBJ1-1; a weak D match, TRBD1 (5 bases). The CDR3 sequence is 12 residues long. The V and J ends lost 4 bases and 5 bases respectively, with 8 bases between them. Per the germline V gene, CDR1 is MDHEN and CDR2 is SYDVKM. The CDR3 spells CASSSGGTEAFF. The CDR3 DNA is TGTGCCAGCAGTTCGGGGGGGACTGAAGCTTTCTTT.

In its sample, this clone was seen once. The chain recombines TRBV21-1 with TRBJ2-1; the D call of TRBD2 is as the table states it, not checked on the DNA. TRBV21-1 is a known pseudogene. CDR3 length: 16 residues. CDR3 nucleotides: TGTGCCAGCAGCAAAGGAAGTCGGGGGGGTGACAATGAGCAGTTCTTC. It codes for CASSKGSRGGDNEQFF.

The rearrangement uses TRBV18 and TRBJ1-2, with D uncertain. The CDR3 contains 14 residues. V lost 2 bases and J 1 base, leaving 8 bases between the germline ends. Germline CDR1 is KGHSH and CDR2 is LQKENI. CDR3: CASSPEGLNYGYTF. DNA of the CDR3: TGTGCCAGCTCACCAGAGGGTCTTAACTATGGCTACACCTTC.

J is TRBJ1-1 and V is TRBV6-1; 8 bases line up with TRBD1. J lost 5 bases, V lost 1 base, and 6 bases had no gene match. The CDR3 length is 15 residues. The germline gives CDR1 MNHNS, CDR2 SASEGT. The CDR3, as DNA: TGTGCCAGCAGTGAAGTCCAGGGGGCGCGGACTGAAGCTTTCTTT. Its translation: CASSEVQGARTEAFF.

In regard to this clone: One junction end does not reproduce the germline sequence, and a read error may be involved. The chain couples TRBV24-1 to TRBJ1-2, with 8 nucleotides matching TRBD1. The CDR3 runs 11 residues. The germline V gene encodes CDR1 KGHDR and CDR2 SFDVKD. CDR3 region: CATSDGRTGNF. CDR3 nucleotide sequence: TGTGCCACCAGTGATGGGCGGACAGGGAACTTC.

The rearrangement links TRBV4-2 to TRBJ2-1; 8 nucleotides match TRBD1. The CDR3 is made up of 17 amino acids. After removal of 0 bases from V and 2 bases from J, the junction contained 6 bases not matched to a gene. Germline V gene lookup returns CDR1 LGHNA and CDR2 YNFKEQ. CDR3 bases: TGTGCCAGCAGCCAAGATGGGACAGGCCTCCCCTACAATGAGCAGTTCTTC. Translated, it gives CASSQDGTGLPYNEQFF.

The chain has TRBV20-1 and TRBJ1-2; D not certain. V was clipped by 6 bases and J by 8 bases, with 13 bases between them. The CDR3 has 11 residues. The V gene's germline CDR1 is DFQATT and CDR2 SNEGSKA (reference sequence). For the CDR3, the DNA is TGCAGTGCCCCGACCCCGAGGGGCTACACCTTC. This translates into CSAPTPRGYTF.

The sample holds a few counts of this clone. The chain is built from TRBV14 and TRBJ2-1, with TRBD2 identical over 15 bases. This CDR3 region has 16 residues. J was trimmed by 9 bases and V by 5 bases; bases with no gene match: 8. Germline V gives CDR1 SGHDN, CDR2 FVKESK. The CDR3 sequence: CASSLGLAGGVVEQFF. The CDR3 DNA follows: TGTGCCAGCAGCTTGGGACTAGCGGGAGGAGTGGTTGAGCAGTTCTTC.

The rearrangement joins TRBV5-1 to TRBJ2-1; 9 nucleotides line up with TRBD2. The CDR3 extends over 14 amino acids. V lost 5 bases and J lost 5; bases outside the gene matches: 5. CDR1 and CDR2 from the germline V gene are SGHRS and YFSETQ. CDR3 in amino acids: CASSVAGDNNEQFF. CDR3 sequence (DNA): TGCGCCAGCAGTGTAGCGGGGGATAACAATGAGCAGTTCTTC.

The gene calls are TRBV9 and TRBJ1-6; D ambiguous. Deletions cut 0 bases from V and 7 bases from J, with 11 bases between. This CDR3 spans 15 amino acids. Looked up from germline, CDR1 is SGDLS and CDR2 is YYNGEE. The DNA for the CDR3 is TGTGCCAGCAGCGTAGGTCCCCCAGGAAATTCACCCCTCCACTTT. It is translated as CASSVGPPGNSPLHF.

The rearrangement joins TRBV10-3 to TRBJ2-3, with 11 bases fitting TRBD2. Germline assignment: CDR1 ENHRY and CDR2 SYGVKD. V lost 7 bases to trimming and J lost 0 bases; unmatched junction nucleotides: 9. The length of the CDR3 is 17 residues. The CDR3 sequence: CAINGGTSGRSTDTQYF. The CDR3, as DNA: TGTGCCATCAATGGGGGGACTAGCGGACGGAGCACAGATACGCAGTATTTT.